The table lists the clone carrying this T cell receptor (beta chain) with a few counts. Its matching antigen is unknown. The data stem from a study of T cells in Graves' hyperthyroidism and ophthalmopathy. At the level of the study: The authors collected peripheral blood at initial diagnosis, before any treatment. General observations from the study: Most clonotypes expanded in thyroid above 0.001 were likewise present in blood.

Germline-derived CDR1 and CDR2 are KGHDR and SFDVKD. This CDR3 spans 16 amino acids. Trimming took 0 bases from V and 5 from J, leaving 12 bases between them. RNA transcripts served as the template for amplifying TCR beta CDR3 regions. Primed by the HTBI set, a first-round RT-PCR was run on the TCR CDR3. One entry per CDR3 protein, called by TCRdb with MiXCR from the multiplex PCR reads. The data hold 500,000 to 650,000 distinct CDR3 sequences, with roughly 15% observed a single time. This receptor was taken from a woman in her forties or fifties with Graves' ophthalmopathy. The chain has TRBV24-1 and TRBJ2-2; weak D call: TRBD1 (6 bases). The sample comprised blood. This chain's CDR3 is CATSDLQVQGTGELFF. The CDR3 DNA sequence: TGTGCCACCAGTGATTTGCAGGTACAGGGTACCGGGGAGCTGTTTTTT.